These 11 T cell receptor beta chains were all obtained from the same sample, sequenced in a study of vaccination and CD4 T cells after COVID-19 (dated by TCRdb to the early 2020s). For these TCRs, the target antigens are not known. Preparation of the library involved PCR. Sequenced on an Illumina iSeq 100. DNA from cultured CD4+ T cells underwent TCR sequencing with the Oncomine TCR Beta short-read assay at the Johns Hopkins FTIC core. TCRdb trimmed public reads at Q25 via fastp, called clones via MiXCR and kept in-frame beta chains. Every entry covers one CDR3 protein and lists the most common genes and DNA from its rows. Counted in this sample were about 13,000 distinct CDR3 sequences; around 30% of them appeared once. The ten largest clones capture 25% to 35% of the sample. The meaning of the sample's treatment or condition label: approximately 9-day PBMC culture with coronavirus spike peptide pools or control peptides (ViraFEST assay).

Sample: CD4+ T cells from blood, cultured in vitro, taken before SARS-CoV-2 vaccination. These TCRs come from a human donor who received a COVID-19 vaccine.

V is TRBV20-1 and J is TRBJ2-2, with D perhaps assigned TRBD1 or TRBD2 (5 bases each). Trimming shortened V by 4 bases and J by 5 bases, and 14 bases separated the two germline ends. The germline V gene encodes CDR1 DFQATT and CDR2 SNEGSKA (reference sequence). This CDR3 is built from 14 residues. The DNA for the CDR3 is TGCAGTGCTAATGGACCCGGGGCTACCGGGGAGCTGTTTTTT. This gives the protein CSANGPGATGELFF.

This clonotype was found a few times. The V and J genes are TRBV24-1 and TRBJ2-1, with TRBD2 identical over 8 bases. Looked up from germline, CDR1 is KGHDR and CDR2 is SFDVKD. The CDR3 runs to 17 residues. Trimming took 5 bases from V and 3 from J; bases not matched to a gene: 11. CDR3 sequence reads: CATSGTKRGTIYNEQFF. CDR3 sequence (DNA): TGTGCCACCAGTGGCACTAAGCGGGGGACCATCTACAATGAGCAGTTCTTC.

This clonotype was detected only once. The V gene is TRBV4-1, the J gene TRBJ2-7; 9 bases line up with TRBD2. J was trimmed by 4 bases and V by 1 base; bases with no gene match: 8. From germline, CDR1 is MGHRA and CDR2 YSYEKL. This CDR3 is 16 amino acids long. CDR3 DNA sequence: TGCGCCAGCAGCCAAGTGCGGCGGGGGGGCGTTTACGAGCAGTACTTC. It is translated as CASSQVRRGGVYEQYF.

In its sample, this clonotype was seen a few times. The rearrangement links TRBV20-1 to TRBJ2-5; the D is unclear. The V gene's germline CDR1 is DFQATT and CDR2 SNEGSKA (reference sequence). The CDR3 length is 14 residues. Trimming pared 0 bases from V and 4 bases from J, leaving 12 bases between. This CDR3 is CSARDLRGGETQYF. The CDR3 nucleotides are TGCAGTGCTAGAGATCTAAGAGGCGGAGAGACCCAGTACTTC.

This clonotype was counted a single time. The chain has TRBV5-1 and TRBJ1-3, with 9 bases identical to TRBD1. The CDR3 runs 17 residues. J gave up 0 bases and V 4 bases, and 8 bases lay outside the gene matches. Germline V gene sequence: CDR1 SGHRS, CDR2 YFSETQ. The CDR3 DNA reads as TGCGCCAGCAGCCCCAGACAGGGGGTGAGCTCTGGAAACACCATATATTTT. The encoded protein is CASSPRQGVSSGNTIYF. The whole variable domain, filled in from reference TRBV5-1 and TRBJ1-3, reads KAGVTQTPRYLIKTRGQQVTLSCSPISGHRSVSWYQQTPGQGLQFLFEYFSETQRNKGNFPGRFSGRQFSNSRSEMNVSTLELGDSALYLCASSPRQGVSSGNTIYFGEGSWLTVV.

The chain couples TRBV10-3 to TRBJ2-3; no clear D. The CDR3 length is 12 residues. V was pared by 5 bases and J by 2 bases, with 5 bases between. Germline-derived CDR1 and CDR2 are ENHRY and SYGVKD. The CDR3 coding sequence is TGTGCCATCAGTCCGGACACAGATACGCAGTATTTT. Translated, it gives CAISPDTDTQYF.

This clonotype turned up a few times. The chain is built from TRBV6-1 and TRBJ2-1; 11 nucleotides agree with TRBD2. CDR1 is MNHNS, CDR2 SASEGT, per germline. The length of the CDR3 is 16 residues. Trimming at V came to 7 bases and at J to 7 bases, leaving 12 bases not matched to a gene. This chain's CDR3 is CASNPTLAGVSNEQFF. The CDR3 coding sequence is TGTGCCAGCAACCCGACACTAGCGGGGGTGTCTAATGAGCAGTTCTTC.

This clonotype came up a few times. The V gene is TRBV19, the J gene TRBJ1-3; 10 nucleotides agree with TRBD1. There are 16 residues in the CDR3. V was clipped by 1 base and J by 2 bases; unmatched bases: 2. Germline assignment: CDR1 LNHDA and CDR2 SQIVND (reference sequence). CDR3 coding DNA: TGTGCCAGTAGTATAGCTGGGACAGGGGCTGGAAACACCATATATTTT. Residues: CASSIAGTGAGNTIYF.

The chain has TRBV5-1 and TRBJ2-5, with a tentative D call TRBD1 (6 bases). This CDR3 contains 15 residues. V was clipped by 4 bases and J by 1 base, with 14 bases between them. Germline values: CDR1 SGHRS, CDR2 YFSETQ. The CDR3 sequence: CASSRTVNLQETQYF. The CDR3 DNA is TGCGCCAGCAGCCGGACAGTAAACCTCCAAGAGACCCAGTACTTC. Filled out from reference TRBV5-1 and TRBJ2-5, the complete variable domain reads KAGVTQTPRYLIKTRGQQVTLSCSPISGHRSVSWYQQTPGQGLQFLFEYFSETQRNKGNFPGRFSGRQFSNSRSEMNVSTLELGDSALYLCASSRTVNLQETQYFGPGTRLLVL.

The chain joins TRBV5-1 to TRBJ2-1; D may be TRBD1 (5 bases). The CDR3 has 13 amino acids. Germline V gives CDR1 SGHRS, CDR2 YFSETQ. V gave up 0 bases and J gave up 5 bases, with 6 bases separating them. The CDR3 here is CASSLGGDNEQFF. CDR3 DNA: TGCGCCAGCAGCTTGGGGGGCGACAATGAGCAGTTCTTC.

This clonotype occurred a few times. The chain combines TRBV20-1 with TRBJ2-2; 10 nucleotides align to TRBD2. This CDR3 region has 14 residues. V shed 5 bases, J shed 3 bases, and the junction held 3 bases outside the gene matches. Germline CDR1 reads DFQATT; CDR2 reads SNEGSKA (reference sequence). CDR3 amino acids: CSALSGGDTGELFF. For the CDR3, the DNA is TGCAGTGCTCTGAGCGGGGGGGACACCGGGGAGCTGTTTTTT.